This TCR beta chain was sequenced during a study of cytomegalovirus exposure and HLA in healthy donors. Study-level points and caveats: High specificity and sensitivity for cytomegalovirus status were reported for the classifier. For most TCR beta V segments, an earlier analysis put the productive rate at about 87% or about 30% of the time. Sequencing artifact likely explains a cluster of highly shared sequence variants. CMV antigen specificity was confirmed in vitro for a few CMV-associated chains.

About this clone: No antigen is known for it.

CDR3 length: 16 amino acids. V lost 3 bases, J lost 2 bases, and 17 bases lay in between. Germline V gene sequence: CDR1 LNHDA, CDR2 SQIVND (reference sequence). In the PCR, 60 Vbeta and 13 Jbeta primers were used. Sequencing used immunoSEQ multiplex PCR; TCRdb keeps in-frame clones, though not all of them. The sample carries 120,000 to 150,000 clones, around three quarters recorded once. The clonotype was recovered from a man younger than 40 in good health and CMV-seronegative. Sequences were obtained from PBMCs. The rearrangement uses TRBV19 and TRBJ2-7; D perhaps matches TRBD1 (5 bases). Written as DNA, the CDR3 is TGTGCCAGTAGTATTCAGGGTGGCTTAGTAACCTACGAGCAGTACTTC. This codes for CASSIQGGLVTYEQYF.